Shown below are 32 T cell receptor beta chains from a single sample sequenced in a study of monozygotic twins with inflammatory bowel disease. TCRdb reprocessed the 5' RACE reads; each CDR3 protein has one entry and no DNA is given. The sample spans about 160,000 distinct CDR3 sequences; the ten largest clones claim roughly 2.4%. Material: blood. These receptors were taken from a human donor with ulcerative colitis or Crohn's disease, or a healthy co-twin of an affected twin (not recorded which).

The V and J genes are TRBV7-2 and TRBJ1-2; with no DNA, the TCRdb D assignment of TRBD1 cannot be verified. There are 17 residues in the CDR3. Germline V lookup: CDR1 SGHTA, CDR2 FQGNSA. The CDR3 region is CASSLQGTLYGGYGYTF.

The CDR3 loop reads CASSQPGTPTKQYF. The chain recombines TRBV3-1 with TRBJ2-7; as DNA is missing, the TRBD1 call by TCRdb cannot be tested. The CDR3 is made up of 14 amino acids. Per the germline V gene, CDR1 is LGHDT and CDR2 is YNNKEL (reference sequence).

The V call is TRBV20-1, the J call TRBJ1-1; TCRdb returns TRBD1, unconfirmable since there is no DNA. CDR1 is DFQATT, CDR2 SNEGSKA, per germline (reference sequence). The CDR3 runs to 14 residues. The CDR3 sequence is CSAPRGQGIPEAFF.

The CDR3 reads CASSLGTGGKDTQYF. The rearrangement links TRBV5-1 to TRBJ2-3; the TCRdb call, TRBD1, lacks DNA for checking. CDR3 length: 15 residues. The germline gives CDR1 SGHRS, CDR2 YFSETQ.

The V gene is TRBV28, the J gene TRBJ1-2; TCRdb calls TRBD1, which cannot be checked without DNA. The CDR3 spans 16 residues. The germline V gene has CDR1 MDHEN and CDR2 SYDVKM. The CDR3 region is CASSGQGNGPYYGYTF.

The chain employs TRBV9 and TRBJ1-4; without DNA, the TCRdb call of TRBD1 cannot be checked. The V gene's germline CDR1 is SGDLS and CDR2 YYNGEE. This CDR3 is 15 amino acids long. This CDR3 reads CASSARTGRNEKLFF.

The chain has TRBV5-1 and TRBJ2-3. Germline V gene data show CDR1 as SGHRS and CDR2 as YFSETQ. The CDR3 sequence is 16 residues long. CDR3: CASILVFERDVDTQYF.

V and J are TRBV7-8 and TRBJ2-7; TCRdb selects TRBD2, and the lack of DNA leaves this call unchecked. The CDR3 is 15 residues long. CDR1 and CDR2 from the germline V gene are SGHVS and FQNEAQ. This chain's CDR3 is CASSLVVSGSGEQYF.

This chain connects TRBV7-3 to TRBJ2-5; there is no DNA to check the TCRdb D call of TRBD1. Germline values: CDR1 SGHTA, CDR2 FQGTGA. CDR3 length equals 14 residues. The CDR3 here is CASSADRAAGTQYF.

V gene TRBV18 combines with J gene TRBJ1-2. This CDR3 is 13 amino acids long. Germline V CDR1 and CDR2: KGHSH, LQKENI. This chain's CDR3 is CASSPREDYGYTF.

The chain has TRBV12-3 or TRBV12-4 and TRBJ1-2; TCRdb designates TRBD1, a call that cannot be tested without DNA. The CDR3 has 13 residues. CDR3 loop: CASSFDTRDGYTF.

The chain employs TRBV20-1 and TRBJ1-2; TCRdb gives TRBD1 as the D gene, but with no DNA this cannot be confirmed. The germline V gene encodes CDR1 DFQATT and CDR2 SNEGSKA (reference sequence). This CDR3 is 13 amino acids long. CDR3 sequence: CSARRGQGYGYTF.

Here the CDR3 reads CSASSPDRANTEALF. The chain couples TRBV20-1 to TRBJ1-1; TCRdb reports TRBD1, a call that lacks DNA to check it against. Germline CDR1 and CDR2: DFQATT and SNEGSKA (reference sequence). This CDR3 is built from 15 residues.

This chain connects TRBV18 to TRBJ1-1. The CDR3 covers 13 residues. Germline loops: CDR1 KGHSH, CDR2 LQKENI. The CDR3 spells CASSPQGGTEAFF. The complete variable domain, with remaining parts taken from reference TRBV18 and TRBJ1-1, reads NAGVMQNPRHLVRRRGQEARLRCSPMKGHSHVYWYRQLPEEGLKFMVYLQKENIIDESGMPKERFSAEFPKEGPSILRIQQVVRGDSAAYFCASSPQGGTEAFFGQGTRLTVV.

The chain is built from TRBV9 and TRBJ2-3. The CDR3 spans 13 residues. The germline CDR1 and CDR2 sequences are SGDLS and YYNGEE. Here the CDR3 reads CASSVSYGDTQYF.

The chain carries TRBV9 and TRBJ1-3; TCRdb selects TRBD1, and the lack of DNA leaves this call unchecked. The CDR3 sequence is 18 residues long. In germline, CDR1 is SGDLS, CDR2 YYNGEE. The CDR3 loop is CASSMNRMRGNSGNTIYF.

V is TRBV7-9 and J is TRBJ1-3; TCRdb's D gene call, TRBD1, goes unchecked for lack of DNA. This CDR3 is 15 amino acids long. Germline V CDR1 and CDR2: SEHNR, FQNEAQ (reference sequence). The CDR3 loop is CASAALGQGRDTIYF.

The chain joins TRBV25-1 to TRBJ1-6; TCRdb proposes TRBD1, but this gene call is untestable without DNA. The CDR3 totals 12 residues. Per the germline V gene, CDR1 is MGHDK and CDR2 is SYGVNS. CDR3 sequence reads: CASSLPGGTLHF.

This chain links TRBV20-1 with TRBJ2-5; absent DNA, TCRdb's TRBD2 call cannot be checked. CDR1 DFQATT and CDR2 SNEGSKA come from the germline V gene (reference sequence). CDR3 length: 14 residues. This CDR3 is CSAVGRTDQETQYF.

The chain carries TRBV2 and TRBJ2-3; TCRdb's D call of TRBD1 is untestable without DNA. The CDR3 contains 11 residues. CDR1 and CDR2 from the germline V gene are SNHLY and FYNNEI. The CDR3 region is CAITLSDTQYF. Based on the CDR3 plus reference TRBV2 and TRBJ2-3, the full variable domain is EPEVTQTPSHQVTQMGQEVILRCVPISNHLYFYWYRQILGQKVEFLVSFYNNEISEKSEIFDDQFSVERPDGSNFTLKIRSTKLEDSAMYFCAITLSDTQYFGPGTRLTVL.

The rearrangement uses TRBV7-9 and TRBJ1-3; the D call of TRBD1 rests on TCRdb alone, since no DNA is present to check it. The CDR3 length is 16 residues. Germline V CDR1 and CDR2: SEHNR, FQNEAQ (reference sequence). The CDR3 here is CASDRRGSTGGNTIYF.

The gene calls are TRBV12-3 or TRBV12-4 and TRBJ2-7; TCRdb's D call of TRBD1 is untestable without DNA. The CDR3 is made up of 14 amino acids. This chain's CDR3 is CASRPGQESSEQYF.

V gene TRBV12-3 or TRBV12-4 combines with J gene TRBJ1-4. The CDR3 runs 14 residues. CDR3 residues: CASSYGPTNEKLFF.

The genes are TRBV19 and TRBJ1-5; TCRdb designates TRBD1, a call that cannot be tested without DNA. CDR3 length: 14 amino acids. The germline V gene encodes CDR1 LNHDA and CDR2 SQIVND (reference sequence). This CDR3 reads CASSRGASNQPQHF.

The rearrangement uses TRBV13 and TRBJ2-7; without DNA, the TCRdb call of TRBD1 cannot be checked. CDR1 PRHDT and CDR2 FYEKMQ come from the germline V gene (reference sequence). This CDR3 spans 15 amino acids. The CDR3 sequence is CASSLTRDAYYEQYF.

V gene TRBV19 combines with J gene TRBJ1-5; as DNA is missing, the TRBD1 call by TCRdb cannot be tested. The CDR3 consists of 15 residues. Per the germline V gene, CDR1 is LNHDA and CDR2 is SQIVND (reference sequence). The CDR3 sequence is CASTRTGDGGQPQHF.

V and J are TRBV28 and TRBJ1-5; TCRdb outputs TRBD1, but without DNA this stays unchecked. There are 16 residues in the CDR3. Germline CDR1 MDHEN, CDR2 SYDVKM. The CDR3 loop reads CASSLTGGSGNQPQHF. Using reference TRBV28 and TRBJ1-5 for the parts outside the CDR3, the full variable domain is DVKVTQSSRYLVKRTGEKVFLECVQDMDHENMFWYRQDPGLGLRLIYFSYDVKMKEKGDIPEGYSVSREKKERFSLILESASTNQTSMYLCASSLTGGSGNQPQHFGDGTRLSIL.

The chain recombines TRBV7-2 with TRBJ1-1. This CDR3 comprises 14 residues. Germline V gene data show CDR1 as SGHTA and CDR2 as FQGNSA. CDR3 sequence reads: CASSLSMGYTEAFF.

V usage is TRBV7-2 and J usage is TRBJ1-5; checking the TCRdb D call of TRBD1 is not possible without DNA. Germline V gene data show CDR1 as SGHTA and CDR2 as FQGNSA. CDR3 length: 13 residues. The CDR3 loop reads CASRYTGDQPQHF.

This chain joins TRBV7-8 and TRBJ2-1; TCRdb's D call, TRBD2, is unchecked because there is no DNA. This CDR3 has 15 residues. The germline gives CDR1 SGHVS, CDR2 FQNEAQ. CDR3 sequence: CASSLVQAGGGEQFF.

The rearrangement links TRBV5-6 to TRBJ1-2; the D call from TCRdb, TRBD1, cannot be confirmed without DNA. The CDR3 is made up of 13 amino acids. Germline CDR1 and CDR2: SGHDT and YYEEEE. The CDR3 protein is CASSLQGNYGYTF. Variable domain in full (rest from reference TRBV5-6 and TRBJ1-2): DAGVTQSPTHLIKTRGQQVTLRCSPKSGHDTVSWYQQALGQGPQFIFQYYEEEERQRGNFPDRFSGHQFPNYSSELNVNALLLGDSALYLCASSLQGNYGYTFGSGTRLTVV.

This chain's CDR3 is CASSELAGPLAGELFF. The chain has TRBV5-1 and TRBJ2-2; the TCRdb D gene call, TRBD2, has no DNA to confirm it. The CDR3 spans 16 residues. The germline CDR1 and CDR2 sequences are SGHRS and YFSETQ.